These 22 T cell receptor beta chains originate from one sample sequenced in a study of shared clonotypes between healthy human individuals. Naive CD8 isolation took CD45RO-negative cells positively selected for CCR7 and excluded terminally differentiated effector memory CD45RA+ cells. Sequenced by immunoSEQ multiplex PCR; TCRdb stores in-frame clones only, minus some. This table has about 2.2 million clones, just under 95% appearing once. The sequenced sample was naive CD8+ T cells from PBMCs. Receptors originate from a man aged 18 to 30 in good health. Some clones in this sample may be carry-over from other donors' samples.

The V call is TRBV9, the J call TRBJ2-3, with D perhaps being TRBD1 or TRBD2 (5 bases each). The CDR3 consists of 18 residues. V shed 0 bases and J shed 0 bases, with 17 bases lying between them. Germline V CDR1 and CDR2: SGDLS, YYNGEE. Written as DNA, the CDR3 is TGTGCCAGCAGCGTAGAGGGACGAGGGACCCTTAGCACAGATACGCAGTATTTT. Translation: CASSVEGRGTLSTDTQYF.

The chain joins TRBV13 to TRBJ1-3, with D unresolved. The CDR3 is 12 amino acids. CDR1 and CDR2 (germline): PRHDT, FYEKMQ (reference sequence). The V end lost 7 bases, the J end lost 5 bases, and 9 bases lay between the germline ends. In nucleotides, the CDR3 is TGTGCCAGCATAGGAGCCAGAAACACCATATATTTT. It is translated as CASIGARNTIYF.

This clone was picked up one time. The chain employs TRBV4-1 and TRBJ2-1; D perhaps matches TRBD2 (5 bases). V shed 3 bases and J shed 0 bases, with 9 bases lying between them. The length of the CDR3 is 15 residues. Germline V lookup: CDR1 MGHRA, CDR2 YSYEKL. The CDR3 loop is CASSQTTSSYNEQFF. Written as DNA, the CDR3 is TGCGCCAGCAGCCAGACTACTAGCTCCTACAATGAGCAGTTCTTC.

For this clone: Other nucleotide sequences from this sample produce the same CDR3. The genes are TRBV27 and TRBJ1-5; tentative D call: TRBD1 (5 bases). The CDR3 has 14 residues. From germline, CDR1 is MNHEY and CDR2 SMNVEV (reference sequence). V was pared by 4 bases and J by 4 bases, with 11 bases between. The CDR3 DNA reads as TGTGCCAGCAGTTGGGGGGGAGGGAATCAGCCCCAGCATTTT. Protein sequence: CASSWGGGNQPQHF.

The V and J genes are TRBV19 and TRBJ2-7; tentative D call: TRBD2 (5 bases). Germline values: CDR1 LNHDA, CDR2 SQIVND (reference sequence). This CDR3 is 14 amino acids long. Trimming cost V 3 bases and J 6 bases, with 15 bases left between them. The CDR3 here is CASSIGLGVGEQYF. In nucleotides, the CDR3 is TGTGCCAGTAGTATTGGACTTGGAGTCGGCGAGCAGTACTTC.

CDR3 bases: TGTGCCTGGATGAGGACTAGCGGCTACAATGAGCAGTTCTTC. Its translation is CAWMRTSGYNEQFF. The chain couples TRBV30 to TRBJ2-1; 10 bases match TRBD2. There are 14 residues in the CDR3. The trim removed 4 bases at V and 3 bases at J, leaving 3 bases unmatched. Germline V gene data show CDR1 as GTSNPN and CDR2 as SVGIG (reference sequence).

This chain connects TRBV9 to TRBJ1-4, with 10 bases fitting TRBD1. CDR3 length: 17 amino acids. Trimming at V came to 4 bases and at J to 0 bases, leaving 6 bases not matched to a gene. Germline V lookup: CDR1 SGDLS, CDR2 YYNGEE. CDR3 nucleotide sequence: TGTGCCAGCAGCCTCGACAGGGGGCTACCAACTAATGAAAAACTGTTTTTT. Protein product: CASSLDRGLPTNEKLFF.

The chain employs TRBV30 and TRBJ2-7, with 9 positions matching TRBD2. V trimming: 7 bases; J trimming: 7 bases; junction bases outside the gene matches: 17. CDR3 length: 15 amino acids. Germline V gene sequence: CDR1 GTSNPN, CDR2 SVGIG (reference sequence). The CDR3 protein is CAYSGLREGRVEQYF. The CDR3 DNA follows: TGTGCCTATTCGGGTTTGCGGGAGGGCCGAGTGGAGCAGTACTTC. Based on the CDR3 plus reference TRBV30 and TRBJ2-7, the full variable domain is SQTIHQWPATLVQPVGSPLSLECTVEGTSNPNLYWYRQAAGRGLQLLFYSVGIGQISSEVPQNLSASRPQDRQFILSSKKLLLSDSGFYLCAYSGLREGRVEQYFGPGTRLTVT.

The rearrangement links TRBV15 to TRBJ1-5, with no clear D. Germline CDR1 is LNHNV and CDR2 is YYDKDF (reference sequence). The CDR3 totals 16 residues. V was shortened by 3 bases and J by 1 base, with 13 bases between the two germline ends. Here the CDR3 reads CATSRLGPGSNQPQHF. CDR3 nucleotide sequence: TGTGCCACCAGCAGGTTGGGTCCGGGCAGCAATCAGCCCCAGCATTTT.

This clone was observed once. V usage is TRBV27 and J usage is TRBJ2-1, with 10 bases fitting TRBD2. The CDR3 consists of 13 residues. J lost 8 bases, V lost 5 bases, and 3 bases had no gene match. Per germline, CDR1 MNHEY and CDR2 SMNVEV (reference sequence). CDR3 loop: CASSRAGGDEQFF. The CDR3 nucleotides read TGTGCCAGCAGTCGAGCGGGAGGGGATGAGCAGTTCTTC.

The V call is TRBV28, the J call TRBJ2-1, with no clear D. Per the germline V gene, CDR1 is MDHEN and CDR2 is SYDVKM. The CDR3 is 19 residues long. V lost 5 bases to trimming and J lost 0 bases, with 23 bases between them. CDR3 sequence: CASSGHPDLALISYNEQFF. The CDR3 bases are TGTGCCAGCAGTGGCCACCCGGACCTCGCCCTTATCTCCTACAATGAGCAGTTCTTC.

The chain has TRBV29-1 and TRBJ2-2; 10 nucleotides align to TRBD2. The CDR3 totals 18 residues. With V trimmed by 2 bases and J by 4 bases, 13 bases remained unmatched. Germline values: CDR1 SQVTM, CDR2 ANQGSEA. CDR3 bases: TGCAGCGTTGAAAGATTTAAGCGGGAGGGCCAGGGCACCGGGGAGCTGTTTTTT. It specifies CSVERFKREGQGTGELFF.

This chain links TRBV30 with TRBJ2-7; D might be TRBD2 (7 bases). The germline gives CDR1 GTSNPN, CDR2 SVGIG (reference sequence). CDR3 length equals 14 residues. Deletions cut 1 base from V and 6 bases from J, with 16 bases between. DNA of the CDR3: TGTGCCTGGAGTGCCCTGGGGAGGGGGATCGAGCAGTACTTC. Its protein product is CAWSALGRGIEQYF. Filled out from reference TRBV30 and TRBJ2-7, the complete variable domain reads SQTIHQWPATLVQPVGSPLSLECTVEGTSNPNLYWYRQAAGRGLQLLFYSVGIGQISSEVPQNLSASRPQDRQFILSSKKLLLSDSGFYLCAWSALGRGIEQYFGPGTRLTVT.

The V gene is TRBV4-3, the J gene TRBJ2-1; a possible D gene is TRBD2 (6 bases). CDR3 length: 16 residues. V shed 0 bases and J shed 0 bases, with 9 bases lying between them. CDR1 is LGHNA, CDR2 YSLEER, per germline. CDR3 nucleotides: TGCGCCAGCAGCCAAGATACCGGGAGCTCCTACAATGAGCAGTTCTTC. This translates into CASSQDTGSSYNEQFF.

The chain carries TRBV29-1 and TRBJ2-7; 9 bases are a match to TRBD2. Germline V gene sequence: CDR1 SQVTM, CDR2 ANQGSEA. The CDR3 loop spans 15 amino acids. V was clipped by 5 bases and J by 2 bases; unmatched bases: 10. The CDR3 DNA follows: TGCAGCGTTTCCCAAGTAGCGGGAGTCCCCTACGAGCAGTACTTC. As protein: CSVSQVAGVPYEQYF.

This chain joins TRBV28 and TRBJ2-3; TRBD1 matches at 8 bases. The V segment lost 6 bases and the J segment 4 bases; nucleotides outside the gene matches: 9. Germline V gives CDR1 MDHEN, CDR2 SYDVKM. CDR3 length: 15 residues. Here the CDR3 reads CASREDRVRADTQYF. CDR3 DNA: TGTGCCAGCAGAGAGGACAGGGTGAGGGCAGATACGCAGTATTTT.

This clone was counted a single time. The chain uses TRBV9 and TRBJ2-7; TRBD1 matches 7 bases. V lost 1 base and J lost 0; bases outside the gene matches: 4. There are 15 residues in the CDR3. Per germline, CDR1 SGDLS and CDR2 YYNGEE. DNA for the CDR3: TGTGCCAGCAGCGTAACAGGGGTGGACTCCTACGAGCAGTACTTC. It yields the protein CASSVTGVDSYEQYF. Using reference TRBV9 and TRBJ2-7 for the parts outside the CDR3, the full variable domain is DSGVTQTPKHLITATGQRVTLRCSPRSGDLSVYWYQQSLDQGLQFLIQYYNGEERAKGNILERFSAQQFPDLHSELNLSSLELGDSALYFCASSVTGVDSYEQYFGPGTRLTVT.

Only one count was recorded for this clone. This rearrangement joins TRBV14 to TRBJ2-7; TRBD2 matches at 10 bases. Per the germline V gene, CDR1 is SGHDN and CDR2 is FVKESK. This CDR3 is built from 17 residues. J lost 0 bases, V lost 4 bases, and 9 bases had no gene match. The CDR3 DNA reads TGTGCCAGCAGCCTCGCGGCACTAGCGGGAACCTCCTACGAGCAGTACTTC. As protein: CASSLAALAGTSYEQYF.

This sequence joins TRBV9 and TRBJ1-5; D is possibly TRBD1 (5 bases). V was cut by 2 bases and J by 3 bases, with 9 bases left in between. This CDR3 region has 14 residues. The V gene's germline CDR1 is SGDLS and CDR2 YYNGEE. CDR3 sequence: CASSVSGDNQPQHF. The CDR3 DNA reads TGTGCCAGCAGCGTTTCGGGGGACAATCAGCCCCAGCATTTT.

A single count supports this clone. The gene calls are TRBV28 and TRBJ1-1; 10 bases map to TRBD1. This CDR3 comprises 15 residues. After removal of 6 bases from V and 6 bases from J, the junction contained 10 bases not matched to a gene. Germline CDR1 reads MDHEN; CDR2 reads SYDVKM. Written as DNA, the CDR3 is TGTGCCAGCAGGGGATGGGACAGGGGAGGAGCTGAAGCTTTCTTT. It encodes CASRGWDRGGAEAFF.

Turning to this clone: The sample contains more than one DNA sequence encoding this CDR3. This chain links TRBV7-9 with TRBJ2-7; D might be TRBD1 or TRBD2, each matching 5 bases. CDR3 length equals 13 residues. Trimming took 3 bases from V and 0 from J, leaving 6 bases between them. The germline CDR1 and CDR2 sequences are SEHNR and FQNEAQ (reference sequence). CDR3 sequence reads: CASSLGDSYEQYF. For the CDR3, the DNA is TGTGCCAGCAGCTTGGGGGACTCCTACGAGCAGTACTTC.

This clone was observed once. Additional DNA sequences in this sample encode the identical CDR3. This CDR3 is CASSFDGYEQYF. DNA of the CDR3: TGTGCCAGCAGCTTTGACGGGTACGAGCAGTACTTC. This chain uses TRBV7-9 with TRBJ2-7; D uncertain. Germline CDR1 SEHNR, CDR2 FQNEAQ (reference sequence). The CDR3 is 12 amino acids. V was trimmed by 3 bases and J by 4 bases, leaving 7 bases between them.